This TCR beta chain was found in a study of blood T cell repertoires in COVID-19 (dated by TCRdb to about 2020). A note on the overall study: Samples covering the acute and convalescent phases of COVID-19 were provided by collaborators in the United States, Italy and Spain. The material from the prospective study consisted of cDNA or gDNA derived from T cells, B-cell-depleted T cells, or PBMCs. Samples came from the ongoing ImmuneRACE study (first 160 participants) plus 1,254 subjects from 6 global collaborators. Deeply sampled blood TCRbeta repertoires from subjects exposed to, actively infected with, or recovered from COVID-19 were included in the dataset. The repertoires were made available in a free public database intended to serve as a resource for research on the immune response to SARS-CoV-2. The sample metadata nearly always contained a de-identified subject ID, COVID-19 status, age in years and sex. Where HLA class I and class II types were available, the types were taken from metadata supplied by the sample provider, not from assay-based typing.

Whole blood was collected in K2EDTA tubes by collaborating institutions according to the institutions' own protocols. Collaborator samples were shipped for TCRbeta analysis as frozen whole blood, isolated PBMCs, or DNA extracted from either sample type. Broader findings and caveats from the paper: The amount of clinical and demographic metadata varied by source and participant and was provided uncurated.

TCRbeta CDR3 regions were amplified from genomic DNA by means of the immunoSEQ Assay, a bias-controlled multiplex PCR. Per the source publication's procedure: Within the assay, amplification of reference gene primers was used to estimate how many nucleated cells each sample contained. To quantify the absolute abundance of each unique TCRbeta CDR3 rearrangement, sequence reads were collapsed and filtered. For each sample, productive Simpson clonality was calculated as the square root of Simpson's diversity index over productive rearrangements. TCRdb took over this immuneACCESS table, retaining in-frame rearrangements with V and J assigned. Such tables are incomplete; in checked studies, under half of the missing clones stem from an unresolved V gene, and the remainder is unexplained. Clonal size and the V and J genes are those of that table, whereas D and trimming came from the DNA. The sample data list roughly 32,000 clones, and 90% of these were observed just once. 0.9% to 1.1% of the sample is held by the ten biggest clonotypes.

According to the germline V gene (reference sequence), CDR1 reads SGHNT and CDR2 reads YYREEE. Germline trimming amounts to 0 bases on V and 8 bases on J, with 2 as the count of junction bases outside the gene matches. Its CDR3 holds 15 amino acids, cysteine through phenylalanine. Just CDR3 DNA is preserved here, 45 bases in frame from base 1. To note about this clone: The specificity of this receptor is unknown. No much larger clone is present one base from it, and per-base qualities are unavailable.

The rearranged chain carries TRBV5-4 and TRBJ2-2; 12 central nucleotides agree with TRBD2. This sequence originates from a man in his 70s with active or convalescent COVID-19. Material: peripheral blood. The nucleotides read TGTGCCAGCAGCTTGGGGACTAGCGGGAAGGGGGAGCTGTTTTTT. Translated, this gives CASSLGTSGKGELFF.